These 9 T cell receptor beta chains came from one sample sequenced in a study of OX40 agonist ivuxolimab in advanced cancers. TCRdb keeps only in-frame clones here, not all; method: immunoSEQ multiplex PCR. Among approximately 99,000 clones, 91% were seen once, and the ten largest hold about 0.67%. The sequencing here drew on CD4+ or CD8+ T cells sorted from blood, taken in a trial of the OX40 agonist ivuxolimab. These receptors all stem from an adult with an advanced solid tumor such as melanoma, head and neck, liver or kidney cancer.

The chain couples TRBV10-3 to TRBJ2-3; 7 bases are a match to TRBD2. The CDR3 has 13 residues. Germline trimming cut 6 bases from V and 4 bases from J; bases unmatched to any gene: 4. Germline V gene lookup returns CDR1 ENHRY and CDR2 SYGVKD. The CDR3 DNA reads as TGTGCCATCAGAGGGCTAGCGGCAGATACGCAGTATTTT. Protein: CAIRGLAADTQYF.

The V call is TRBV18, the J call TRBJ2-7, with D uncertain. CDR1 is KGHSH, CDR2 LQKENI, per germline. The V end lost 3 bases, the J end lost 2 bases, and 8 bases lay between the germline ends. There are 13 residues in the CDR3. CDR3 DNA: TGTGCCAGCTCACCGTTAGGGACCTACGAGCAGTACTTC. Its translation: CASSPLGTYEQYF.

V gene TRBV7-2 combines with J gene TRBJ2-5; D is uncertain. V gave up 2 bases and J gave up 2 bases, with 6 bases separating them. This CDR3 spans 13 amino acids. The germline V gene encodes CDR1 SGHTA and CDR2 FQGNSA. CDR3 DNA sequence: TGTGCCAGCAGCTTATCCTATCAAGAGACCCAGTACTTC. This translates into CASSLSYQETQYF.

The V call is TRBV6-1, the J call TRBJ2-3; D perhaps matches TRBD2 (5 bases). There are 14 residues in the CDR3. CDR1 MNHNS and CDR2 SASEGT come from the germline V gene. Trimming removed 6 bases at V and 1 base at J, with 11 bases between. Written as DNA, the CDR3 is TGTGCCAGCAGCGTCGAGAGGGGCACAGATACGCAGTATTTT. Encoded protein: CASSVERGTDTQYF.

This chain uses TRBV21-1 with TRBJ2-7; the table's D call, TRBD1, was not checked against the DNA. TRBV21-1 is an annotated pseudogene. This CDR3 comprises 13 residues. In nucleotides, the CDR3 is TGTGCCAGCAGCAAAGGGGCGACCTACGAGCAGTACTTC. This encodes CASSKGATYEQYF.

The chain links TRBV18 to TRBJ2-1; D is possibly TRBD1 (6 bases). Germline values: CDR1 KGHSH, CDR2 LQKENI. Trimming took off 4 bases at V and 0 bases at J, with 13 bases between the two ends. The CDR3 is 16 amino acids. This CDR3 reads CASSHLPGHSYNEQFF. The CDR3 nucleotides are TGTGCCAGCTCACACCTTCCGGGACACTCCTACAATGAGCAGTTCTTC.

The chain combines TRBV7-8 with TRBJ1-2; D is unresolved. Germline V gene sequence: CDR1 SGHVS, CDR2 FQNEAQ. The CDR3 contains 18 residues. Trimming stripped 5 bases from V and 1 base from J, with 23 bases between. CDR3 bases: TGTGCCAGCAGCCTAAGGAGAACCGGTTCGGTGTTTAACTATGGCTACACCTTC. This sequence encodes CASSLRRTGSVFNYGYTF.

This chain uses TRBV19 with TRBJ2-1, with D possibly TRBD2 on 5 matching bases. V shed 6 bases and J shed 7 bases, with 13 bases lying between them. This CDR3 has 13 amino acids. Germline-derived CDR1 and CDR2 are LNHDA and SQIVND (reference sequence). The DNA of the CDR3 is TGTGCCAGTAGCCCACGGGGTGGGAATGAGCAGTTCTTC. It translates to CASSPRGGNEQFF.

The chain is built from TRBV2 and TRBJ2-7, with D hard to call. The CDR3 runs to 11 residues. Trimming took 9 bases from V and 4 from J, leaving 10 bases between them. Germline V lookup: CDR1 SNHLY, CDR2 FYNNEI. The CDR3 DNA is TGTGCCAGTAGTTTATGGTACGAGCAGTACTTC. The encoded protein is CASSLWYEQYF.